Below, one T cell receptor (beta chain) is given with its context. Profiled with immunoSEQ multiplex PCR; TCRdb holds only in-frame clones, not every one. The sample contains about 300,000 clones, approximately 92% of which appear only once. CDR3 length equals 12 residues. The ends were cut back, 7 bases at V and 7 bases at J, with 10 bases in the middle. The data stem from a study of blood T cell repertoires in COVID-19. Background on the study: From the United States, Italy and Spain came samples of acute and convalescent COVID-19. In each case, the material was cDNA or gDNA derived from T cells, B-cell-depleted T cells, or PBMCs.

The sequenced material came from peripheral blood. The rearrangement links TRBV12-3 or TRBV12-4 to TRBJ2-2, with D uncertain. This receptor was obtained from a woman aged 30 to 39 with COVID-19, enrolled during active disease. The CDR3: CASNEISGELFF. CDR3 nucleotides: TGTGCCAGCAATGAGATTAGCGGGGAGCTGTTTTTT.